This passage covers 4 T cell receptor beta chains from one sample sequenced in a study of shared clonotypes between healthy human individuals. This table comes from immunoSEQ multiplex PCR, and its TCRdb copy is limited to in-frame clones, with some not included. The sample consists of roughly 1,500,000 clones, about 98.5% of them appearing once. The sample consisted of naive CD4+ T cells sorted from blood. The subset denotes: CD45RA+ positively selected. The receptors here all came from a man aged 30 to 45 in good health.

On this clone itself: This specimen includes other DNA sequences encoding the same CDR3. The chain employs TRBV9 and TRBJ2-7; D is possibly TRBD2 (6 bases). Germline-derived CDR1 and CDR2 are SGDLS and YYNGEE. CDR3 length: 15 amino acids. V was trimmed by 0 bases and J by 2 bases, leaving 12 bases between them. CDR3: CASSVAGDRAYEQYF. For the CDR3, the DNA is TGTGCCAGCAGCGTAGCGGGAGATCGGGCCTACGAGCAGTACTTC.

The rearrangement joins TRBV7-2 to TRBJ1-5; 7 positions agree with TRBD1. The CDR3 consists of 15 residues. Unmatched junction bases numbered 5, after V lost 2 bases and J lost 4 bases. Germline V CDR1 and CDR2: SGHTA, FQGNSA. The DNA of the CDR3 is TGTGCCAGCAGCTTACCCGGACAGGTAAATCAGCCCCAGCATTTT. As protein: CASSLPGQVNQPQHF.

The chain combines TRBV11-2 with TRBJ2-3; the match to TRBD2 covers 12 bases. The germline V gene has CDR1 SGHAT and CDR2 FQNNGV. The CDR3 has 17 residues. The trim removed 5 bases at V and 3 bases at J, leaving 9 bases unmatched. The CDR3 spells CASSGRTSGKWTDTQYF. DNA for the CDR3: TGTGCCAGCAGCGGCAGGACTAGCGGGAAATGGACAGATACGCAGTATTTT.

Comment on this clone: Other DNA sequences within the sample encode an identical CDR3. The gene calls are TRBV2 and TRBJ2-7, with D unclear. Trimming left V 5 bases short and J 3 bases short, with 5 bases between. In germline, CDR1 is SNHLY, CDR2 FYNNEI. CDR3 length: 11 amino acids. The CDR3 DNA follows: TGTGCCAGCAGTCCAGTCTACGAGCAGTACTTC. It codes for CASSPVYEQYF.